Sequencing of this T cell receptor beta chain was carried out in a study of cytomegalovirus exposure and HLA in healthy donors. Study results and caveats: Later on, an analysis found that several of the most significant clusters appeared to be linked to common viral pathogens, which included parvovirus B19. Among the CMV-associated chains, three were confirmed in vitro as specific for CMV antigens.

Looked up from germline, CDR1 is SGHTA and CDR2 is FQGNSA. V lost 5 bases and J lost 2, with 9 bases in between. The length of the CDR3 is 14 residues. Both 60 Vbeta primers and 13 Jbeta primers went into the PCR. Sequencing was performed with immunoSEQ multiplex PCR; in TCRdb, only in-frame clones are kept and a portion is missing. The sample comprises more than 75,000 clones, 70% to 85% of which are singletons, and under 10% rests with the top ten. On this clone itself: The antigen remains unidentified.

This receptor was obtained from a man between 40 and 49 years old in good health and CMV-seropositive. The chain links TRBV7-2 to TRBJ2-2; the D is unclear. Input material: PBMCs. CDR3 loop: CASSPGPNTGELFF. The CDR3, as DNA: TGTGCCAGCAGCCCGGGTCCAAACACCGGGGAGCTGTTTTTT.